The TCR beta chain under discussion was sequenced for a study of blood T cell repertoires in COVID-19. Study background: From T cells, B-cell-depleted T cells, or PBMCs came the material, which was cDNA or gDNA.

Germline lookup yields CDR1 SEHNR and CDR2 FQNEAQ (reference sequence). The CDR3 covers 15 residues. Trimming removed 3 bases at V and 4 bases at J, with 15 bases between. In the authors' workflow: Quantification of nucleated cells was approximated via reference gene primer amplification. Libraries were prepared by immunoSEQ multiplex PCR; TCRdb keeps only in-frame clonotypes and omits some of them. V and J calls and clone size follow that table, whereas D and trimming were derived from the DNA. The table lists over 100,000 clones, 90% of them singletons. Sequencing was performed on peripheral blood. The chain links TRBV7-9 to TRBJ1-1; D unresolved. This receptor was obtained from a human donor in a cohort sampled during active COVID-19. This CDR3 is CASSFHGAKATEAFF. The CDR3 DNA sequence: TGTGCCAGCAGCTTTCACGGAGCGAAGGCCACTGAAGCTTTCTTT. The full variable domain, rest sourced from reference TRBV7-9 and TRBJ1-1, is DTGVSQNPRHKITKRGQNVTFRCDPISEHNRLYWYRQTLGQGPEFLTYFQNEAQLEKSRLLSDRFSAERPKGSFSTLEIQRTEQGDSAMYLCASSFHGAKATEAFFGQGTRLTVV.